The rows below give T cell receptor beta chains drawn from one sample of a study of blood T cell repertoires in COVID-19. TCRdb keeps only in-frame clones here, not all; method: immunoSEQ multiplex PCR. The sample holds nearly 300,000 clones, approximately 84% seen once. Material: peripheral blood. These receptors all stem from a human donor with COVID-19, enrolled during active disease. The donor label of this sample is uncertain. Each CDR3 is given with its conserved first and last residue. D genes are given only for firm matches.

V gene	J gene	D gene	CDR3 protein
TRBV7-9	TRBJ1-2	NA	CASSLGPGQVYGYTF
TRBV7-6	TRBJ2-1	NA	CASSYQGRSGFGVSYNEQFF
TRBV7-2	TRBJ1-3	TRBD1	CASSLAGQSSGNTIYF
TRBV5-1	TRBJ1-6	NA	CASSLDAGINSPLHF
TRBV6-5	TRBJ2-3	NA	CASSPGQSTDTQYF
TRBV15	TRBJ2-5	NA	CATSRDQTGQETQYF
TRBV6-5	TRBJ2-7	TRBD2	CASIPGGTYEQYF
TRBV7-2	TRBJ2-1	TRBD2	CASSLGLAGGVDEQFF
TRBV3-1/TRBV3-2	TRBJ2-1	TRBD2	CASSQDPPSGRYNEQFF
TRBV19	TRBJ2-7	TRBD1	CASRSQGRENYEQYF
TRBV3-1/TRBV3-2	TRBJ1-4	NA	CASTRRDEKLFF
TRBV7-9	TRBJ1-1	NA	CASIGLGDEAFF
TRBV28	TRBJ1-2	TRBD1	CASSPLTGNYGYTF
TRBV2	TRBJ1-5	NA	CASSEYRGAQHF
TRBV24-1	TRBJ2-1	NA	CATRDSTGNNEQFF
TRBV5-5	TRBJ2-1	TRBD2	CASSFLQLAVYNEQFF